One sample yielded the 10 T cell receptor beta chains listed below, sequenced in a study of control samples from healthy donors and cancer patients. Here immunoSEQ multiplex PCR was the method, and the copy in TCRdb shows in-frame clones only, minus some. The sample consists of 74,000 or so clones, roughly 90% of them appearing once. Sequenced material: blood. These receptors originate from a man aged 45-65 years in good health.

The V gene is TRBV7-9, the J gene TRBJ2-5, with D unclear. This CDR3 has 14 amino acids. CDR1 SEHNR and CDR2 FQNEAQ come from the germline V gene (reference sequence). Between the trimmed V and J ends, which lost 4 bases and 5 bases, there was a span of 14 bases. The DNA of the CDR3 is TGTGCCAGCAGCTCCGCGGAATCGGTGGAGACCCAGTACTTC. Its translation: CASSSAESVETQYF.

The genes are TRBV27 and TRBJ2-7; no clear D. The CDR3 is made up of 14 amino acids. Germline V gene sequence: CDR1 MNHEY, CDR2 SMNVEV (reference sequence). V lost 0 bases to trimming and J lost 2 bases, with 8 bases between them. The CDR3 nucleotides are TGTGCCAGCAGTTTATCGATGACGGCCTACGAGCAGTACTTC. It encodes CASSLSMTAYEQYF.

This clone was recorded only once. The V gene is TRBV4-1, the J gene TRBJ1-2, with TRBD1 identical over 7 bases. In germline, CDR1 is MGHRA, CDR2 YSYEKL. The CDR3 is made up of 15 amino acids. V lost 0 bases, J lost 5 bases, and 6 bases stayed unmatched. CDR3 in amino acids: CASSQDATGRYGYTF. The CDR3 DNA reads TGCGCCAGCAGCCAAGATGCGACAGGGAGGTATGGCTACACCTTC.

V usage is TRBV2 and J usage is TRBJ2-3, with 10 bases that match TRBD2. This CDR3 has 14 residues. With V trimmed by 3 bases and J by 6 bases, 3 bases remained unmatched. Germline assignment: CDR1 SNHLY and CDR2 FYNNEI. The CDR3 DNA reads as TGTGCCAGCAGTGAGGGACTAGCGATTGATACGCAGTATTTT. This codes for CASSEGLAIDTQYF.

This chain uses TRBV18 with TRBJ1-2, with TRBD1 matching 8 bases. The V segment lost 5 bases and the J segment 8 bases; nucleotides outside the gene matches: 13. This CDR3 is 15 amino acids long. From germline, CDR1 is KGHSH and CDR2 LQKENI. This CDR3 is CASSTLDRGVEGYTF. As DNA, the CDR3 is TGTGCCAGCTCAACTCTTGACAGGGGAGTGGAGGGCTACACCTTC. Full variable domain (remainder filled in from reference TRBV18 and TRBJ1-2): NAGVMQNPRHLVRRRGQEARLRCSPMKGHSHVYWYRQLPEEGLKFMVYLQKENIIDESGMPKERFSAEFPKEGPSILRIQQVVRGDSAAYFCASSTLDRGVEGYTFGSGTRLTVV.

V gene TRBV19 combines with J gene TRBJ1-4; the D is unclear. This CDR3 is built from 13 residues. V was clipped by 6 bases and J by 8 bases, with 13 bases between them. Germline loops: CDR1 LNHDA, CDR2 SQIVND (reference sequence). This CDR3 is CASSLGLPEKLFF. DNA of the CDR3: TGTGCCAGTAGCTTAGGACTTCCCGAAAAACTGTTTTTT.

CDR3 nucleotide sequence: TGTGCCAGCAGTGACCTAGCGGGGGTCGGGGAGCTGTTTTTT. Its protein is CASSDLAGVGELFF. The J gene is TRBJ2-2, the V gene TRBV2; 10 bases are shared with TRBD2. With V trimmed by 3 bases and J by 7 bases, 2 bases remained unmatched. The CDR3 is 14 residues long. Per the germline V gene, CDR1 is SNHLY and CDR2 is FYNNEI.

This rearrangement joins TRBV7-9 to TRBJ2-1; possibly TRBD2 for D (5 bases). The CDR3 has 14 residues. V lost 4 bases, J lost 7 bases, and 14 bases lay in between. Germline CDR1 reads SEHNR; CDR2 reads FQNEAQ (reference sequence). The CDR3 nucleotides read TGTGCCAGCAGCTCCCAGACTAAAGGGAATGAGCAGTTCTTC. Its protein product is CASSSQTKGNEQFF.

V usage is TRBV18 and J usage is TRBJ1-2; no clear D gene. The CDR3 extends over 12 amino acids. The germline V gene has CDR1 KGHSH and CDR2 LQKENI. The V end was cut by 4 bases, the J end by 8 bases, with 11 bases between. CDR3 residues: CASSRAERGYTF. The CDR3 bases are TGTGCCAGCTCACGTGCGGAGCGGGGCTACACCTTC. The full variable domain, its missing parts supplied by reference TRBV18 and TRBJ1-2, is NAGVMQNPRHLVRRRGQEARLRCSPMKGHSHVYWYRQLPEEGLKFMVYLQKENIIDESGMPKERFSAEFPKEGPSILRIQQVVRGDSAAYFCASSRAERGYTFGSGTRLTVV.

The rearrangement uses TRBV6-5 and TRBJ2-7; D perhaps matches TRBD1 (6 bases). CDR1 is MNHEY, CDR2 SVGAGI, per germline. Between the trimmed V and J ends, which lost 6 bases and 12 bases, there was a span of 24 bases. This CDR3 is built from 14 residues. CDR3 nucleotides: TGTGCCAGCAGCCAGGGACACCAACCATTCGATACGTACTTC. Protein sequence: CASSQGHQPFDTYF.